A single sample gave rise to the 8 T cell receptor beta chains below, sequenced in a study of shared T cell receptors in the human thymus. Clones were read by immunoSEQ multiplex PCR, and TCRdb kept only the in-frame ones, dropping some. The sample lists hundreds of thousands of clones, roughly 90% occurring once. This same sample was also part of a study on human thymus T cells.

The sample taken for sequencing was thymocytes. The receptors originated from a boy younger than two with a congenital heart defect.

This chain connects TRBV4-1 to TRBJ2-1; 7 bases align to TRBD1. V lost 4 bases to trimming and J lost 6 bases; unmatched junction nucleotides: 9. Germline V gene sequence: CDR1 MGHRA, CDR2 YSYEKL. CDR3 length: 15 residues. CDR3: CASSREPGTVNEQFF. In DNA form, the CDR3 reads TGCGCCAGCAGCCGCGAACCCGGGACAGTCAATGAGCAGTTCTTC.

This rearrangement joins TRBV14 to TRBJ2-5; 9 positions match TRBD2. This CDR3 spans 16 amino acids. The junction had 9 bases not matched to a gene; V was cut back by 2 bases and J by 5 bases. Germline V gene lookup returns CDR1 SGHDN and CDR2 FVKESK. The CDR3 region has the DNA TGTGCCAGCAGCCAATTGGTGCGGGAGGGCCGGGAGACCCAGTACTTC. Translated, it gives CASSQLVREGRETQYF.

The chain combines TRBV29-1 with TRBJ2-1; D is possibly TRBD2 (7 bases). CDR1 is SQVTM, CDR2 ANQGSEA, per germline. There are 17 residues in the CDR3. CDR3: CSQSGASGNSSYNEQFF. CDR3 coding DNA: TGCAGTCAGTCGGGGGCTAGCGGAAACAGCTCCTACAATGAGCAGTTCTTC.

The chain couples TRBV5-6 to TRBJ2-2; D is undetermined. Trimming took 3 bases from V and 1 from J, leaving 7 bases between them. Per germline, CDR1 SGHDT and CDR2 YYEEEE. CDR3 length: 14 amino acids. The CDR3 sequence is CASSSYWNTGELFF. CDR3 nucleotide sequence: TGTGCCAGCAGCTCCTATTGGAACACCGGGGAGCTGTTTTTT.

This chain joins TRBV13 and TRBJ2-3; 8 positions agree with TRBD2. Germline V gene lookup returns CDR1 PRHDT and CDR2 FYEKMQ (reference sequence). This CDR3 contains 16 residues. Trimming at V came to 5 bases and at J to 2 bases, leaving 9 bases not matched to a gene. This CDR3 reads CASSPLTREATDTQYF. In nucleotides, the CDR3 is TGTGCCAGCAGCCCCTTGACGCGGGAGGCCACAGATACGCAGTATTTT.

The chain couples TRBV5-4 to TRBJ1-2; D ambiguous. This CDR3 is 14 amino acids long. Trimming took 5 bases from V and 4 from J, leaving 15 bases between them. Germline lookup yields CDR1 SGHNT and CDR2 YYREEE (reference sequence). For the CDR3, the DNA is TGTGCCAGCAGTTCCGGGTGGTTCCGCTATGGCTACACCTTC. The encoded protein is CASSSGWFRYGYTF. The variable domain in full, with the rest retrieved from reference TRBV5-4 and TRBJ1-2, is ETGVTQSPTHLIKTRGQQVTLRCSSQSGHNTVSWYQQALGQGPQFIFQYYREEENGRGNFPPRFSGLQFPNYSSELNVNALELDDSALYLCASSSGWFRYGYTFGSGTRLTVV.

The V call is TRBV6-6, the J call TRBJ1-1; TRBD1 agrees at 7 bases. Germline assignment: CDR1 MNHNY and CDR2 SVGAGI (reference sequence). This CDR3 region has 14 residues. After removal of 8 bases from V and 5 bases from J, the junction contained 11 bases not matched to a gene. In DNA form, the CDR3 reads TGTGCCAGCTCAGTTCCGGGACAGCAGACTGAAGCTTTCTTT. Encoded protein: CASSVPGQQTEAFF.

The chain is built from TRBV12-5 and TRBJ2-2, with D maybe TRBD2 (6 bases). CDR1 is LGHNT and CDR2 is FRNRAP in the germline V gene. Trimming removed 5 bases from V and 3 bases from J, with 10 bases in between. The CDR3 has 14 residues. The CDR3 DNA sequence: TGTGCTAGTGGTAGGGACTCTGACACCGGGGAGCTGTTTTTT. Protein sequence: CASGRDSDTGELFF.